This T cell receptor beta chain is from a study of blood T cell repertoires in COVID-19. For the study at large: Sources were T cells, B-cell-depleted T cells, or PBMCs; the material itself was cDNA or gDNA.

Per the study methods: Reference gene primer amplification in the assay estimated nucleated cell counts. Sequenced by immunoSEQ multiplex PCR; TCRdb stores in-frame clones only, minus some. V and J calls and clone size are those listed in that table; D and trimming were worked out from the DNA. The data contain some 100,000 clones, roughly 89% of them singletons. CDR3 size: 13 residues. The germline CDR1 and CDR2 sequences are LNHNV and YYDKDF (reference sequence). Germline trimming cut 1 base from V and 5 bases from J; bases unmatched to any gene: 1. Specimen: peripheral blood. This sequence originates from a woman at least 80 years old with active COVID-19. This chain joins TRBV15 and TRBJ2-5; 7 bases fit TRBD1. CDR3 amino acids: CATSRGRGETQYF. DNA of the CDR3: TGTGCCACCAGCAGAGGCAGGGGGGAGACCCAGTACTTC.